This T cell receptor (beta chain) was profiled in a study of OX40 agonist ivuxolimab in advanced cancers. Overall study context: Patients with prior anti-PD-1, anti-PD-L1 or anti-CTLA-4 therapy were eligible; approximately 40% had some.

The protocol was immunoSEQ multiplex PCR, while the TCRdb copy is restricted to in-frame clones and leaves out a portion. The sample includes 20,000 to 25,000 clones, 77% of them seen just once. No patient had autoimmune disease or received systemic immunosuppression. The starting material was CD4+ or CD8+ T cells sorted from blood, obtained in a trial of the OX40 agonist ivuxolimab. This TCR was sampled from an adult with an advanced solid tumor such as melanoma, head and neck, liver or kidney cancer.

Written as DNA, the CDR3 is TGTGCCAGCAGCTTAGGGGGTACGGCAGATACGCAGTATTTT. Its translation is CASSLGGTADTQYF. The rearrangement links TRBV11-2 to TRBJ2-3, with unresolved D. CDR1 is SGHAT, CDR2 FQNNGV, per germline. The CDR3 spans 14 residues. Deletions cut 1 base from V and 4 bases from J, with 9 bases between.